The next 29 T cell receptor beta chains were all read from a single sample in a study of CD8 T cells in Susac syndrome. Reverse transcription used about 0.45 to 1 ug RNA and random hexamers. TCRdb recomputed calls from the immunoSEQ multiplex PCR reads with MiXCR, one row per CDR3 protein. The sample contains 250,000 to 300,000 distinct CDR3 sequences, roughly 90% of which appear only once. Sequencing used CD8+ T cells from PBMCs. The receptor set was obtained from a human donor with multiple sclerosis.

This clonotype was seen a single time. The chain combines TRBV6-5 with TRBJ1-4; 9 bases map to TRBD1. The V segment lost 5 bases and the J segment 8 bases; nucleotides outside the gene matches: 9. The CDR3 totals 15 residues. Germline CDR1 reads MNHEY; CDR2 reads SVGAGI. The CDR3 region has the DNA TGTGCCAGCAGTACGGGGACAGGGAAGGTGGAAAAACTGTTTTTT. It codes for CASSTGTGKVEKLFF.

This rearrangement joins TRBV11-1 to TRBJ2-1, with 10 positions matching TRBD1. Losses at the gene ends were 5 bases for V and 5 bases for J; bases not matched to a gene: 9. CDR3 size: 16 residues. Germline V gene data show CDR1 as SGHAT and CDR2 as FQDESV (reference sequence). CDR3 residues: CASSPRVGTGDNEQFF. The DNA of the CDR3 is TGTGCCAGCAGCCCGAGGGTGGGGACAGGGGACAATGAGCAGTTCTTC.

This chain joins TRBV30 and TRBJ1-1; tentatively, D is TRBD1 (5 bases). The CDR3 length is 13 residues. Trimming removed 0 bases at V and 6 bases at J, with 11 bases between. CDR1 GTSNPN and CDR2 SVGIG come from the germline V gene (reference sequence). The CDR3 nucleotides read TGTGCCTGGAGTGTACTTTCGGGGGCTGAAGCTTTCTTT. It specifies CAWSVLSGAEAFF.

The genes are TRBV5-4 and TRBJ1-1; TRBD1 matches at 8 bases. This CDR3 region has 13 residues. Unmatched junction bases numbered 5, after V lost 4 bases and J lost 6 bases. CDR1 SGHNT and CDR2 YYREEE come from the germline V gene (reference sequence). The CDR3 spells CASSEGQGPEAFF. The CDR3, as DNA: TGTGCCAGCAGCGAAGGACAGGGCCCTGAAGCTTTCTTT.

V is TRBV5-5 and J is TRBJ1-2; D is possibly TRBD1 (5 bases). The germline gives CDR1 SGHKS, CDR2 YYEKEE (reference sequence). V dropped 2 bases and J dropped 3 bases, with 17 bases sitting between them. This CDR3 spans 16 amino acids. In nucleotides, the CDR3 is TGTGCCAGCAGCTTATTCATCGGGACGGATCACTATGGCTACACCTTC. This encodes CASSLFIGTDHYGYTF.

The chain joins TRBV4-3 to TRBJ2-2, with TRBD1 identical over 10 bases. J gave up 6 bases and V 2 bases, and 6 bases lay outside the gene matches. Germline V gene data show CDR1 as LGHNA and CDR2 as YSLEER. This CDR3 is built from 16 residues. The CDR3 reads CASSQYGQGGAGELFF. DNA of the CDR3: TGCGCCAGCAGCCAATACGGACAGGGGGGTGCCGGGGAGCTGTTTTTT.

The chain uses TRBV28 and TRBJ2-7; the D gene could be TRBD1 or TRBD2 (5 bases each). The CDR3 covers 18 residues. CDR1 and CDR2 (germline): MDHEN, SYDVKM. Trimming left V 3 bases short and J 1 base short, with 22 bases between. CDR3 sequence reads: CASSFFVSGRDLSYEQYF. In nucleotides, the CDR3 is TGTGCCAGCAGTTTTTTTGTTTCGGGCAGGGACCTTTCCTACGAGCAGTACTTC. Combining the CDR3 with reference TRBV28 and TRBJ2-7 gives the whole variable domain DVKVTQSSRYLVKRTGEKVFLECVQDMDHENMFWYRQDPGLGLRLIYFSYDVKMKEKGDIPEGYSVSREKKERFSLILESASTNQTSMYLCASSFFVSGRDLSYEQYFGPGTRLTVT.

This chain connects TRBV27 to TRBJ2-5; D is undetermined. The V end was cut by 10 bases, the J end by 5 bases, with 5 bases between. Germline-derived CDR1 and CDR2 are MNHEY and SMNVEV (reference sequence). The CDR3 contains 9 residues. The CDR3 spells CANPETQYF. The DNA for the CDR3 is TGTGCCAACCCGGAGACCCAGTACTTC.

The chain uses TRBV12-3 or TRBV12-4 and TRBJ1-3, with TRBD1 matching 7 bases. With V trimmed by 6 bases and J by 0 bases, 17 bases remained unmatched. This CDR3 region has 19 residues. The CDR3 region is CASSQDQNRGHRSGNTIYF. The CDR3 coding sequence is TGTGCCAGCAGCCAGGACCAGAACAGGGGCCACCGCTCTGGAAACACCATATATTTT.

V and J are TRBV29-1 and TRBJ2-1, with TRBD2 identical over 8 bases. The V gene end was trimmed by 6 bases and the J gene end by 4 bases; junction bases not matched to a gene: 8. This CDR3 has 14 amino acids. Per the germline V gene, CDR1 is SQVTM and CDR2 is ANQGSEA. The chain's CDR3 is CSVVTGGGYNEQFF. The CDR3 nucleotides read TGCAGCGTGGTGACGGGAGGGGGATACAATGAGCAGTTCTTC.

The chain combines TRBV7-9 with TRBJ2-1; perhaps TRBD1 as D (6 bases). Germline values: CDR1 SEHNR, CDR2 FQNEAQ (reference sequence). This CDR3 comprises 15 residues. V was clipped by 7 bases and J by 4 bases, with 17 bases between them. CDR3 DNA: TGTGCCAGCACCCAACCCGTCGGACAGTACAATGAGCAGTTCTTC. Translating it yields CASTQPVGQYNEQFF. The full variable domain, completed using reference TRBV7-9 and TRBJ2-1, is DTGVSQNPRHKITKRGQNVTFRCDPISEHNRLYWYRQTLGQGPEFLTYFQNEAQLEKSRLLSDRFSAERPKGSFSTLEIQRTEQGDSAMYLCASTQPVGQYNEQFFGPGTRLTVL.

This clonotype showed up just a few times. J is TRBJ2-2 and V is TRBV7-2; the match to TRBD2 covers 13 bases. In germline, CDR1 is SGHTA, CDR2 FQGNSA. CDR3 length: 18 residues. J lost 4 bases, V lost 4 bases, and 9 bases had no gene match. DNA of the CDR3: TGTGCCAGCAGCTCTGAACTAGCGGGAGGGCCTGGCACCGGGGAGCTGTTTTTT. Its translation: CASSSELAGGPGTGELFF.

The rearrangement uses TRBV12-3 or TRBV12-4 and TRBJ2-2, with 8 positions matching TRBD2. The CDR3 is 11 residues long. V dropped 10 bases and J dropped 11; count of bases not matched to a gene: 6. The CDR3 DNA reads as TGTGCCATCTCGGGGGGGGCCGAGCTGTTTTTT. Protein: CAISGGAELFF.

The chain uses TRBV2 and TRBJ2-7; D tentatively fits TRBD1 or TRBD2 (6 bases each). The CDR3 consists of 16 residues. Germline values: CDR1 SNHLY, CDR2 FYNNEI. Trimming left V 1 base short and J 6 bases short, with 19 bases between. The chain's CDR3 is CASSEGQEGRTREQYF. In nucleotides, the CDR3 is TGTGCCAGCAGTGAAGGACAGGAGGGCAGAACTCGCGAGCAGTACTTC.

The chain uses TRBV6-1 and TRBJ2-1; 7 bases are a match to TRBD1. J lost 4 bases, V lost 6 bases, and 9 bases had no gene match. In germline, CDR1 is MNHNS, CDR2 SASEGT. The CDR3 is 15 amino acids. The CDR3 region has the DNA TGTGCCAGCAGATCTGACAGGGCGACGTACAATGAGCAGTTCTTC. Amino acid sequence: CASRSDRATYNEQFF.

The V and J genes are TRBV29-1 and TRBJ2-7, with 8 positions matching TRBD1. CDR1 is SQVTM, CDR2 ANQGSEA, per germline. The CDR3 is 13 residues long. Germline trimming cut 4 bases from V and 6 bases from J; bases unmatched to any gene: 8. CDR3 sequence: CSVGEGQGVEQYF. CDR3 DNA sequence: TGCAGCGTTGGAGAAGGACAGGGAGTCGAGCAGTACTTC.

The chain has TRBV9 and TRBJ2-5; D perhaps matches TRBD1 (5 bases). CDR3 length: 12 residues. V lost 2 bases and J 5 bases, leaving 7 bases between the germline ends. Germline CDR1 SGDLS, CDR2 YYNGEE. The CDR3 is CASSVQGETQYF. CDR3 in DNA: TGTGCCAGCAGCGTCCAGGGTGAGACCCAGTACTTC.

CDR3 DNA: TGTGCCAGCAGCCATGACTCGTTCTCCTACGAGCAGTACTTC. This translates into CASSHDSFSYEQYF. The chain carries TRBV5-5 and TRBJ2-7; D is undetermined. The V end was cut by 4 bases, the J end by 0 bases, with 11 bases between. The germline gives CDR1 SGHKS, CDR2 YYEKEE (reference sequence). This CDR3 region has 14 residues.

This clonotype was observed once. The chain uses TRBV4-3 and TRBJ2-1; 7 bases are a match to TRBD2. The V segment lost 3 bases and the J segment 6 bases; nucleotides outside the gene matches: 8. The CDR3 totals 15 residues. The germline CDR1 and CDR2 sequences are LGHNA and YSLEER. The CDR3 coding sequence is TGCGCCAGCAGCCACGGCGGGGGAGTCGCCAATGAGCAGTTCTTC. Amino acid sequence: CASSHGGGVANEQFF.

The J gene is TRBJ2-7, the V gene TRBV20-1; D remains unclear. This CDR3 contains 14 residues. V lost 3 bases to trimming and J lost 0 bases, with 12 bases between them. Germline CDR1 and CDR2: DFQATT and SNEGSKA (reference sequence). CDR3 in amino acids: CSASGAGRSYEQYF. The CDR3 DNA reads as TGCAGTGCTAGTGGAGCCGGGCGCTCCTACGAGCAGTACTTC.

This chain links TRBV7-9 with TRBJ2-7, with 7 bases matching TRBD1. V gave up 4 bases and J gave up 2 bases; unmatched junction bases: 11. Germline CDR1 SEHNR, CDR2 FQNEAQ (reference sequence). CDR3 size: 16 residues. The CDR3 DNA is TGTGCCAGCAGCTCAAGGGACAGCGATGCAACCTACGAGCAGTACTTC. Translated, it gives CASSSRDSDATYEQYF.

V gene TRBV7-9 combines with J gene TRBJ2-7; 8 nucleotides align to TRBD1. Trimming at V came to 5 bases and at J to 6 bases, leaving 15 bases not matched to a gene. The CDR3 covers 16 residues. Looked up from germline, CDR1 is SEHNR and CDR2 is FQNEAQ (reference sequence). CDR3 in amino acids: CASSPRAPDRGLEQYF. CDR3 DNA sequence: TGTGCCAGCAGCCCAAGGGCCCCTGACAGGGGTCTCGAGCAGTACTTC. Full variable domain (rest looked up from reference TRBV7-9 and TRBJ2-7): DTGVSQNPRHKITKRGQNVTFRCDPISEHNRLYWYRQTLGQGPEFLTYFQNEAQLEKSRLLSDRFSAERPKGSFSTLEIQRTEQGDSAMYLCASSPRAPDRGLEQYFGPGTRLTVT.

This clonotype appeared a single time. The CDR3 bases are TGCGCCAGCAGCCCGCTGTTGGCGGGAGCGGCCAAAAACATTCAGTACTTC. Translated, it gives CASSPLLAGAAKNIQYF. V usage is TRBV5-1 and J usage is TRBJ2-4, with TRBD2 identical over 7 bases. Per the germline V gene, CDR1 is SGHRS and CDR2 is YFSETQ. This CDR3 has 17 amino acids. Trimming cost V 4 bases and J 1 base; bases outside gene matches: 11.

The chain combines TRBV4-2 with TRBJ1-6; D is unclear. The ends were cut back, 4 bases at V and 0 bases at J, with 10 bases in the middle. Germline CDR1 reads LGHNA; CDR2 reads YNFKEQ. This CDR3 is 16 amino acids long. The CDR3 bases are TGTGCCAGCAGCCTCAGCAGAAGCTCCTATAATTCACCCCTCCACTTT. It encodes CASSLSRSSYNSPLHF.

The chain joins TRBV12-3 or TRBV12-4 to TRBJ2-1; D is unresolved. CDR3 length: 12 amino acids. Trimming left V 6 bases short and J 9 bases short, with 12 bases between. CDR3 in amino acids: CASSQYLGEQFF. CDR3 sequence (DNA): TGTGCCAGCAGCCAGTACTTGGGTGAGCAGTTCTTC.

The chain has TRBV19 and TRBJ2-1; unclear D gene. This CDR3 spans 12 amino acids. Germline V gives CDR1 LNHDA, CDR2 SQIVND (reference sequence). V lost 3 bases to trimming and J lost 3 bases, with 3 bases between them. CDR3 coding DNA: TGTGCCAGTAGTATGGGCTACAATGAGCAGTTCTTC. Protein product: CASSMGYNEQFF.

This chain connects TRBV20-1 to TRBJ2-2; D remains ambiguous. The germline CDR1 and CDR2 sequences are DFQATT and SNEGSKA (reference sequence). Trimming shortened V by 5 bases and J by 5 bases, and 15 bases separated the two germline ends. The length of the CDR3 is 14 residues. This CDR3 is CSARPRVGTGELFF. The CDR3 coding sequence is TGCAGTGCTCGACCGCGAGTCGGGACCGGGGAGCTGTTTTTT.

The chain employs TRBV10-3 and TRBJ2-7, with a tentative D call TRBD2 (7 bases). V was cut by 6 bases and J by 0 bases, with 15 bases left in between. CDR1 is ENHRY, CDR2 SYGVKD, per germline. The length of the CDR3 is 15 residues. CDR3 nucleotide sequence: TGTGCCATCAGGACAAGGGGGGGGAGCTCCTACGAGCAGTACTTC. The encoded protein is CAIRTRGGSSYEQYF.

This chain links TRBV3-1 with TRBJ2-7; D is uncertain. Per the germline V gene, CDR1 is LGHDT and CDR2 is YNNKEL (reference sequence). V was clipped by 2 bases and J by 1 base, with 3 bases between them. This CDR3 has 12 residues. The CDR3 DNA is TGTGCCAGCAGCCAAATGTCCTACGAGCAGTACTTC. It is translated as CASSQMSYEQYF.